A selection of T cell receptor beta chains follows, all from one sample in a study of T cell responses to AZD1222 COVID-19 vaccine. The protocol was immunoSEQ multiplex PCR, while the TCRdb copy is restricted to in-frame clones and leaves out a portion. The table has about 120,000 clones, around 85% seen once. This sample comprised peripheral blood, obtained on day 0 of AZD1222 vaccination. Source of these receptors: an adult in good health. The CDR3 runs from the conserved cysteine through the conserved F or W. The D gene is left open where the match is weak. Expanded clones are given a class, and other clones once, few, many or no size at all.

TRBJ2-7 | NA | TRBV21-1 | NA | CASSKGTERCEQYF | TGTGCCAGCAGCAAAGGGACAGAGAGGTGCGAGCAGTACTTC
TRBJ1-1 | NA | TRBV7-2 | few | CASSLDPGWSTEAFF | TGTGCCAGCAGCTTAGATCCGGGGTGGAGCACTGAAGCTTTCTTT
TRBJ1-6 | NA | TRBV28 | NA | CASSLTISPLHF | TGTGCCAGCAGTTTAACTATTTCACCCCTCCACTTT
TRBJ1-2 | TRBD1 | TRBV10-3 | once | CAISRGRSYGYTF | TGTGCCATCAGTAGGGGGCGGTCCTATGGCTACACCTTC
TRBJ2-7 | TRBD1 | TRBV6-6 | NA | CASSYSIAGQGNEQYF | TGTGCCAGCAGTTACTCGATTGCGGGACAGGGAAACGAGCAGTACTTC
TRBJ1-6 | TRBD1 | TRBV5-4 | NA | CASRPRTGTDSPLHF | TGTGCCAGCAGACCGAGGACAGGCACCGATTCACCCCTCCACTTT
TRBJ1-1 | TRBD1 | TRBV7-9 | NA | CASSLSDRGTTEAFF | TGTGCCAGCAGCTTAAGCGACAGGGGGACGACTGAAGCTTTCTTT
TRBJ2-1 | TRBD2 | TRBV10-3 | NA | CAISERPTSGDNEQFF | TGTGCCATCAGTGAGCGCCCGACTAGCGGCGACAATGAGCAGTTCTTC
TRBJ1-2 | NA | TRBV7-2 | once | CASSSTRLKNYGYTF | TGTGCCAGCAGCTCCACGCGTCTAAAGAACTATGGCTACACCTTC
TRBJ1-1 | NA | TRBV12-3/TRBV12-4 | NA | CASNLIRGATAFF | TGTGCCAGCAACCTTATCCGGGGGGCGACCGCTTTCTTT
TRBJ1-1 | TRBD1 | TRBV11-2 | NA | CASSPGTGGRAFF | TGTGCCAGCAGCCCCGGGACAGGGGGCCGAGCTTTCTTT
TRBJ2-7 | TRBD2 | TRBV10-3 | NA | CAISEFAGVYEQYF | TGTGCCATCAGTGAGTTCGCGGGAGTCTACGAGCAGTACTTC
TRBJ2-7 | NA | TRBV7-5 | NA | CARSSGQGTYEQYF | TGTGCCAGAAGCTCGGGACAGGGTACCTACGAGCAGTACTTC
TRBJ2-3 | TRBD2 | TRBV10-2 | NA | CASRTSGSGADTQYF | TGCGCCAGCAGGACTAGCGGGAGTGGAGCAGATACGCAGTATTTT
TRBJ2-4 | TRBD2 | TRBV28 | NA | CASSALAGGRIQYF | TGTGCCAGCAGTGCACTAGCGGGAGGAAGGATTCAGTACTTC
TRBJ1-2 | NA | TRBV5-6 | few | CASSLYAGTNYGYTF | TGTGCCAGCAGCTTGTACGCAGGCACTAACTATGGCTACACCTTC